This T cell receptor (beta chain) was observed in a study of shared clonotypes between healthy human individuals. Study context: Per donor, CD8 memory used one plate, CD8 naive used two, CD4 memory used three and CD4 naive used three. Study-level findings and limits: Even with large depth, rarefaction showed that sorted-subset sequencing was incomplete. Only a few donors were included, so the genetic and exposure-history diversity represented was limited. When naive CD4 clonotypes were compared across a handful of donors, around 5% were shared.

Terminally differentiated effector memory CD45RA+ cells were excluded by CCR7 positive selection of CD45RO-negative cells. Germline CDR1 reads SQVTM; CDR2 reads ANQGSEA. With 3 bases removed from V and 5 bases from J, the gap between germline ends came to 13 bases. This CDR3 is built from 13 residues. About this clone itself: As yet, its antigen is unknown.

Using immunoSEQ multiplex PCR, the repertoire was profiled, and TCRdb retains in-frame clones only, with some absent. This table holds some 2.1 million clones, about 94% found once. The gene calls are TRBV29-1 and TRBJ1-1; tentatively, D is TRBD1 (6 bases). The sequence was collected from a man younger than 30 in good health. Sequencing was carried out using naive CD8+ T cells sorted from blood. The DNA for the CDR3 is TGCAGCGTTGAGGAGGGGGGAGTTACTGAAGCTTTCTTT. It encodes CSVEEGGVTEAFF.